Shown below are 31 T cell receptor beta chains from a single sample sequenced in a study of identical twins. TCRdb used MiXCR to reprocess the 5' RACE reads, holding one entry per CDR3 protein. The profile shows a few hundred thousand distinct CDR3 sequences, nearly 15% of them singletons. These data also featured in a second study, about yellow fever vaccine responses in identical twins.

Sequencing was performed on CD4+ T cells sorted from blood. These receptor sequences come from a woman aged 18-35 years in good health.

The rearrangement joins TRBV19 to TRBJ1-4, with D perhaps matching TRBD1 (5 bases). Trimming took off 4 bases at V and 8 bases at J, with 17 bases between the two ends. This CDR3 contains 15 residues. Per germline, CDR1 LNHDA and CDR2 SQIVND (reference sequence). CDR3: CASSTYGGTEEKLFF. In nucleotides, the CDR3 is TGTGCCAGTAGTACCTACGGAGGGACGGAAGAAAAACTGTTTTTT. Full variable domain (rest looked up from reference TRBV19 and TRBJ1-4): DGGITQSPKYLFRKEGQNVTLSCEQNLNHDAMYWYRQDPGQGLRLIYYSQIVNDFQKGDIAEGYSVSREKKESFPLTVTSAQKNPTAFYLCASSTYGGTEEKLFFGSGTQLSVL.

This chain links TRBV2 with TRBJ2-3; 8 positions agree with TRBD2. CDR1 and CDR2 from the germline V gene are SNHLY and FYNNEI. The CDR3 is 15 amino acids. V gave up 3 bases and J gave up 10 bases; unmatched junction bases: 12. The CDR3 DNA sequence: TGTGCCAGCAGTGAGGATAGCGGGACATGGTTTGCGCAGTATTTT. This translates into CASSEDSGTWFAQYF.

This clonotype was counted between two and nine times. The chain recombines TRBV5-1 with TRBJ2-2, with TRBD2 identical over 12 bases. Germline values: CDR1 SGHRS, CDR2 YFSETQ. CDR3 length: 16 residues. J was trimmed by 2 bases and V by 4 bases; bases with no gene match: 3. The CDR3 reads CASSVGLAGNTGELFF. The CDR3 DNA reads TGCGCCAGCAGCGTCGGACTAGCGGGAAACACCGGGGAGCTGTTTTTT.

The rearrangement joins TRBV12-3 or TRBV12-4 to TRBJ2-3; the D is unclear. Deletions cut 0 bases from V and 6 bases from J, with 7 bases between. The CDR3 runs to 13 residues. Here the CDR3 reads CASSLATIDTQYF. Written as DNA, the CDR3 is TGTGCCAGCAGTTTAGCCACCATTGATACGCAGTATTTT.

A few counts support this clonotype. This chain links TRBV11-2 with TRBJ2-3; perhaps D is TRBD1 or TRBD2 (6 bases each). The V end was cut by 5 bases, the J end by 0 bases, with 15 bases between. CDR1 SGHAT and CDR2 FQNNGV come from the germline V gene. The CDR3 sequence is 16 residues long. The CDR3 here is CASSTTRGRSTDTQYF. The CDR3 nucleotides are TGTGCCAGCAGCACTACGAGGGGGAGGAGCACAGATACGCAGTATTTT.

The genes are TRBV5-4 and TRBJ1-1, with D perhaps TRBD1 (5 bases). In germline, CDR1 is SGHNT, CDR2 YYREEE (reference sequence). The CDR3 sequence is 15 residues long. Deletions cut 5 bases from V and 3 bases from J, with 17 bases between. DNA of the CDR3: TGTGCCAGCAGAGGGACCCCCGTTTTAGACACTGAAGCTTTCTTT. Its translation is CASRGTPVLDTEAFF.

CDR3: CSVGKGSYNEQFF. CDR3 nucleotide sequence: TGCAGCGTTGGAAAGGGGTCCTACAATGAGCAGTTCTTC. The chain has TRBV29-1 and TRBJ2-1; D may be TRBD1 (5 bases). The V gene's germline CDR1 is SQVTM and CDR2 ANQGSEA. This CDR3 region has 13 residues. V was pared by 4 bases and J by 1 base, with 8 bases between.

The chain employs TRBV5-1 and TRBJ2-5, with a tentative D call TRBD1 (6 bases). Trimming stripped 6 bases from V and 5 bases from J, with 20 bases between. Germline V gene lookup returns CDR1 SGHRS and CDR2 YFSETQ. The CDR3 spans 15 residues. DNA for the CDR3: TGCGCCAGCACCCTTGTAGTGGGGGCTGGGGAGACCCAGTACTTC. The encoded protein is CASTLVVGAGETQYF.

The CDR3 nucleotides read TGTGCCAGCAGCCAGGCTGTCGGGGACTCCGCCTACAATGAGCAGTTCTTC. Its translation is CASSQAVGDSAYNEQFF. The chain uses TRBV4-2 and TRBJ2-1, with D possibly being TRBD2 (6 bases). Trimming pared 3 bases from V and 2 bases from J, leaving 17 bases between. Germline V gene data show CDR1 as LGHNA and CDR2 as YNFKEQ. The CDR3 extends over 17 amino acids.

The rearrangement links TRBV19 to TRBJ2-5; TRBD2 agrees at 9 bases. Trimming took 3 bases from V and 4 from J; bases not matched to a gene: 9. From germline, CDR1 is LNHDA and CDR2 SQIVND (reference sequence). The CDR3 is 16 residues long. This CDR3 is CASSISGGGGGETQYF. CDR3 DNA sequence: TGTGCCAGTAGTATTTCTGGCGGGGGGGGAGGAGAGACCCAGTACTTC. The variable domain in full, with the rest retrieved from reference TRBV19 and TRBJ2-5, is DGGITQSPKYLFRKEGQNVTLSCEQNLNHDAMYWYRQDPGQGLRLIYYSQIVNDFQKGDIAEGYSVSREKKESFPLTVTSAQKNPTAFYLCASSISGGGGGETQYFGPGTRLLVL.

This clonotype was counted a few times. This chain uses TRBV28 with TRBJ1-4; perhaps TRBD1 as D (6 bases). V was clipped by 1 base and J by 4 bases, with 13 bases between them. Germline V CDR1 and CDR2: MDHEN, SYDVKM. The CDR3 extends over 16 amino acids. The CDR3, as DNA: TGTGCCAGCAGTTTATCCCCCCAGGGGAGTAATGAAAAACTGTTTTTT. It is translated as CASSLSPQGSNEKLFF.

V usage is TRBV5-5 and J usage is TRBJ2-1; D remains ambiguous. There are 12 residues in the CDR3. Between the trimmed V and J ends, which lost 0 bases and 12 bases, there was a span of 10 bases. CDR1 and CDR2 (germline): SGHKS, YYEKEE (reference sequence). CDR3 DNA: TGTGCCAGCAGCTTGGGAGTATTCGGGCAGTTCTTC. Translated, it gives CASSLGVFGQFF.

This chain connects TRBV15 to TRBJ2-1; D is unresolved. Trimming removed 0 bases at V and 9 bases at J, with 3 bases between. Germline assignment: CDR1 LNHNV and CDR2 YYDKDF (reference sequence). The CDR3 length is 11 residues. The CDR3 DNA is TGTGCCACCAGCAGAGATGGTGAGCAGTTCTTC. Translated, it gives CATSRDGEQFF.

This clonotype was observed a few times. The rearrangement joins TRBV11-1 to TRBJ2-1, with TRBD2 matching 10 bases. CDR1 SGHAT and CDR2 FQDESV come from the germline V gene (reference sequence). The CDR3 contains 19 residues. J lost 0 bases, V lost 3 bases, and 11 bases had no gene match. The CDR3 sequence is CASSFRPSGRASSYNEQFF. CDR3 nucleotide sequence: TGTGCCAGCAGCTTTCGCCCTAGCGGGAGAGCGAGCTCCTACAATGAGCAGTTCTTC.

This sequence joins TRBV12-3 or TRBV12-4 and TRBJ2-7, with 13 positions matching TRBD2. Losses at the gene ends were 6 bases for V and 7 bases for J; bases not matched to a gene: 9. The CDR3 is 15 residues long. CDR3: CASSPGLAGVVEQYF. The CDR3 nucleotides are TGTGCCAGCAGCCCCGGACTAGCGGGAGTGGTAGAGCAGTACTTC.

This clonotype was picked up a small number of times. CDR3 protein: CASSIEGSSYEQYF. In DNA form, the CDR3 reads TGTGCCAGCAGTATCGAGGGGAGCTCCTACGAGCAGTACTTC. The chain carries TRBV2 and TRBJ2-7, with D perhaps given as TRBD1 or TRBD2 (5 bases each). The ends were cut back, 5 bases at V and 0 bases at J, with 11 bases in the middle. This CDR3 is 14 amino acids long. The germline V gene encodes CDR1 SNHLY and CDR2 FYNNEI.

This clonotype appeared a few times. The rearrangement links TRBV20-1 to TRBJ2-5; 7 bases match TRBD1. Germline V gene data show CDR1 as DFQATT and CDR2 as SNEGSKA (reference sequence). Trimming removed 6 bases from V and 5 bases from J; junction bases left unmatched: 12. CDR3 length: 14 residues. As DNA, the CDR3 is TGCAGTGCCAAGGGGGCGGTGGGCCAGGAGACCCAGTACTTC. This encodes CSAKGAVGQETQYF.

This clonotype appeared a few times. The chain links TRBV9 to TRBJ2-7; 9 bases map to TRBD2. V trimming: 2 bases; J trimming: 2 bases; junction bases outside the gene matches: 5. CDR1 and CDR2 from the germline V gene are SGDLS and YYNGEE. The CDR3 runs to 15 residues. The CDR3 sequence: CASSVEASGTYEQYF. CDR3 nucleotide sequence: TGTGCCAGCAGCGTCGAGGCTAGCGGGACCTACGAGCAGTACTTC.

This clonotype was detected only a few times. V usage is TRBV29-1 and J usage is TRBJ2-5, with TRBD1 matching over 8 bases. This CDR3 spans 14 amino acids. Germline-derived CDR1 and CDR2 are SQVTM and ANQGSEA. V was clipped by 4 bases and J by 2 bases; unmatched bases: 6. The CDR3 nucleotides read TGCAGCGTTGTCGCCCGGGACAGGCAAGAGACCCAGTACTTC. This sequence encodes CSVVARDRQETQYF. Complete variable domain (other parts from reference TRBV29-1 and TRBJ2-5): SAVISQKPSRDICQRGTSLTIQCQVDSQVTMMFWYRQQPGQSLTLIATANQGSEATYESGFVIDKFPISRPNLTFSTLTVSNMSPEDSSIYLCSVVARDRQETQYFGPGTRLLVL.

V gene TRBV27 combines with J gene TRBJ1-1, with 9 bases that match TRBD1. The CDR3 totals 15 residues. V shed 6 bases and J 3 bases; nucleotides not matched to a gene: 8. CDR1 and CDR2 from the germline V gene are MNHEY and SMNVEV (reference sequence). The CDR3 bases are TGTGCCAGCAGGGGGACAGGGATATGGTACACTGAAGCTTTCTTT. This translates into CASRGTGIWYTEAFF.

The chain links TRBV19 to TRBJ2-1; TRBD2 aligns across 7 bases. From germline, CDR1 is LNHDA and CDR2 SQIVND (reference sequence). The CDR3 contains 13 residues. V lost 4 bases to trimming and J lost 9 bases; unmatched junction nucleotides: 6. The DNA for the CDR3 is TGTGCCAGTAGTAATCGACTAGCCAGTGAGCAGTTCTTC. Protein: CASSNRLASEQFF.

This clonotype was seen many times. The chain joins TRBV20-1 to TRBJ2-5; 11 bases are shared with TRBD1. J gave up 2 bases and V 6 bases, and 14 bases lay outside the gene matches. The CDR3 loop spans 17 amino acids. Germline-derived CDR1 and CDR2 are DFQATT and SNEGSKA (reference sequence). CDR3 bases: TGCAGTGCCGTCACTCCGGGACAGGGGGGAGGGCAAGAGACCCAGTACTTC. Translated: CSAVTPGQGGGQETQYF.

In this sample, this clonotype turned up a few times. The chain couples TRBV27 to TRBJ2-2, with 7 nucleotides matching TRBD1. From germline, CDR1 is MNHEY and CDR2 SMNVEV (reference sequence). The CDR3 loop spans 17 amino acids. Germline trimming cut 3 bases from V and 5 bases from J; bases unmatched to any gene: 12. The CDR3 loop reads CASSFNLDRRRTGELFF. The CDR3 nucleotides read TGTGCCAGCAGTTTCAACTTGGACAGGCGTCGGACCGGGGAGCTGTTTTTT.

This clonotype was seen a handful of times. The rearrangement links TRBV12-3 or TRBV12-4 to TRBJ2-7, with D perhaps matching TRBD1 (7 bases). The CDR3 is made up of 14 amino acids. V was trimmed by 2 bases and J by 2 bases, leaving 10 bases between them. CDR3: CASSLFRGAYEQYF. CDR3 bases: TGTGCCAGCAGTTTATTCAGGGGGGCCTACGAGCAGTACTTC.

With regard to this clonotype: At one end, the junction sequence differs from germline, possibly due to a read error. J is TRBJ2-7 and V is TRBV2; 8 positions match TRBD1. CDR3 length: 16 amino acids. Germline V gene data show CDR1 as SNHLY and CDR2 as FYNNEI. CDR3: CASREGRGPTPYEQYF. Written as DNA, the CDR3 is TGTGCCAGCAGAGAAGGCAGGGGGCCCACCCCCTACGAGCAGTACTTC.

This clonotype was observed a few times. The chain couples TRBV29-1 to TRBJ1-5, with TRBD1 as a possible D gene (6 bases). The V gene lost 4 bases and the J gene lost 3 bases, with 13 bases spanning the gap. There are 14 residues in the CDR3. Germline V lookup: CDR1 SQVTM, CDR2 ANQGSEA. The CDR3 DNA reads as TGCAGCGTTGCTCCCCAGGGGATCAATCAGCCCCAGCATTTT. Translating it yields CSVAPQGINQPQHF.

This chain joins TRBV18 and TRBJ2-3; D is unclear. V was cut by 2 bases and J by 5 bases, with 2 bases left in between. CDR1 and CDR2 (germline): KGHSH, LQKENI. The CDR3 loop spans 11 amino acids. This CDR3 reads CASSPVDTQYF. CDR3 nucleotide sequence: TGTGCCAGCTCACCAGTAGATACGCAGTATTTT.

V gene TRBV4-1 combines with J gene TRBJ2-2, with 9 bases fitting TRBD1. Germline assignment: CDR1 MGHRA and CDR2 YSYEKL. V shed 4 bases and J 4 bases; nucleotides not matched to a gene: 4. The CDR3 runs 15 residues. The CDR3 is CASSPSDRGTGELFF. In DNA form, the CDR3 reads TGCGCCAGCAGCCCTTCGGACAGGGGCACCGGGGAGCTGTTTTTT.

This clonotype has a handful of counts. This chain joins TRBV5-1 and TRBJ2-2; 8 bases map to TRBD1. Germline CDR1 is SGHRS and CDR2 is YFSETQ. V shed 4 bases, J shed 7 bases, and the junction held 6 bases outside the gene matches. This CDR3 region has 14 residues. CDR3 amino acids: CASSPDRVGGELFF. The CDR3 DNA reads TGCGCCAGCAGCCCGGACAGGGTTGGCGGGGAGCTGTTTTTT.

This clonotype was detected ten times or more. This chain links TRBV12-3 or TRBV12-4 with TRBJ2-2; D is unresolved. V lost 7 bases and J lost 3, with 3 bases in between. The CDR3 is made up of 11 amino acids. In DNA, the CDR3 is TGTGCCAGCACCGACACCGGGGAGCTGTTTTTT. Amino acid sequence: CASTDTGELFF.

The chain combines TRBV3-1 with TRBJ2-1; unclear D gene. Germline V gene data show CDR1 as LGHDT and CDR2 as YNNKEL (reference sequence). The V gene lost 8 bases and the J gene lost 3 bases, with 17 bases spanning the gap. The CDR3 loop spans 15 amino acids. The CDR3 is CASRLGATVYNEQFF. The CDR3 DNA is TGTGCCAGCCGACTTGGCGCGACCGTCTACAATGAGCAGTTCTTC.